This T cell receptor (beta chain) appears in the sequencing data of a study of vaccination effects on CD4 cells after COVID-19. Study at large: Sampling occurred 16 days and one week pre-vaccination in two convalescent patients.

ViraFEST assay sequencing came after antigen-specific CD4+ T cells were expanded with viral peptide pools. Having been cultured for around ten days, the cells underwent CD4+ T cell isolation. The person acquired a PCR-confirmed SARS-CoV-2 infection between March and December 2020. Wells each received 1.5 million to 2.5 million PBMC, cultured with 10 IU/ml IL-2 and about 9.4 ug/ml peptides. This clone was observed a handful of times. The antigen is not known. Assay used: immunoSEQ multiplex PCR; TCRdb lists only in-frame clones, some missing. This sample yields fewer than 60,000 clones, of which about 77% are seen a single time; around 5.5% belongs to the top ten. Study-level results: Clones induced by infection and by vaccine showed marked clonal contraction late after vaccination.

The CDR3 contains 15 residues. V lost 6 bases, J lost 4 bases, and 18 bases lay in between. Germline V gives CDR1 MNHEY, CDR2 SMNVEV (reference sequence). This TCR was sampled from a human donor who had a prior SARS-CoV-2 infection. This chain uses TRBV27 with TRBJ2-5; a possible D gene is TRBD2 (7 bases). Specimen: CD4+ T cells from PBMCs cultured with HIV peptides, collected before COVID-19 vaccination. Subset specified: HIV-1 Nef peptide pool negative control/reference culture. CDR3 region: CASRPAGAGAETQYF. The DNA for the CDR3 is TGTGCCAGCAGACCTGCAGGGGCGGGGGCAGAGACCCAGTACTTC.